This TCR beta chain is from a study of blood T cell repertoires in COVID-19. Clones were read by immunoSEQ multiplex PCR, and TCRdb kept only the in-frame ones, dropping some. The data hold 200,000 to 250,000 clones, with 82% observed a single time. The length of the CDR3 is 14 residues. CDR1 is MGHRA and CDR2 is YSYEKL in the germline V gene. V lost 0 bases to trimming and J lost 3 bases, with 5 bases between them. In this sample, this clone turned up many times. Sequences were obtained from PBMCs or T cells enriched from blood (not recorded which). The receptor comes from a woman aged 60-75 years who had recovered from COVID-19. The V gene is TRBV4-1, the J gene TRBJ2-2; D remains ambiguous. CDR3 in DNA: TGCGCCAGCAGCCAAGATCCGGACACCGGGGAGCTGTTTTTT. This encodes CASSQDPDTGELFF.